This T cell receptor beta chain was sequenced during a study of neurological immune-mediated disorders. General study results and limits: Expansion of TCR clones was greatest in HTLV-1-associated myelopathy and smallest in multiple sclerosis, where it fell below that of healthy controls. Private repertoires in all groups were suggested by the absence of shared CDR3 amino acid sequences among expanded clones across subjects.

2 million PBMCs stored at -80 C were the source of the unsorted libraries. This clonotype occurred many times. Its antigen is undetermined. Trimming left V 1 base short and J 2 bases short, with 9 bases between. This CDR3 is built from 14 residues. Germline V lookup: CDR1 DFQATT, CDR2 SNEGSKA (reference sequence). TCRdb recomputed calls from the 5' RACE reads with MiXCR, one row per CDR3 protein. This repertoire shows tens of thousands of distinct CDR3 sequences, 2.6% found once; its top ten account for roughly 1.2%. The clonotype originates from a woman in her thirties with multiple sclerosis. The sample consisted of PBMCs. This chain links TRBV20-1 with TRBJ1-5; D uncertain. The CDR3 bases are TGCAGTGCTAGAGTTTCCGATGGCAATCAGCCCCAGCATTTT. Its translation: CSARVSDGNQPQHF.